The 16 T cell receptor beta chains below come from one sample, sequenced in a study of OX40 agonist ivuxolimab in advanced cancers. Only in-frame clones appear in the TCRdb table, and some are missing; sequencing was by immunoSEQ multiplex PCR. This repertoire shows tens of thousands of clones, around 90% found once; its top ten account for approximately 7%. Sequences were derived from CD4+ or CD8+ T cells sorted from blood, sampled in a trial of the OX40 agonist ivuxolimab. All receptors come from an adult with an advanced solid tumor such as melanoma, head and neck, liver or kidney cancer.

This sequence joins TRBV11-2 and TRBJ2-3; D not resolved. V lost 5 bases and J lost 2, with 17 bases in between. The germline V gene has CDR1 SGHAT and CDR2 FQNNGV. The CDR3 extends over 16 amino acids. In DNA, the CDR3 is TGTGCCAGCAGCCTCACCCCGACACCCGTCACAGATACGCAGTATTTT. It specifies CASSLTPTPVTDTQYF.

The rearrangement links TRBV10-1 to TRBJ1-2; no definite D call. From germline, CDR1 is WNHNN and CDR2 SYGVQD (reference sequence). Trimming took off 8 bases at V and 6 bases at J, with 16 bases between the two ends. This CDR3 has 13 amino acids. The CDR3 region has the DNA TGCGCCAGCTCCGCTTCGGTCCTAAATGGCTACACCTTC. Translating it yields CASSASVLNGYTF.

This clone was detected only a few times. The chain recombines TRBV14 with TRBJ2-5; 9 bases line up with TRBD1. This CDR3 spans 18 amino acids. Germline V gene lookup returns CDR1 SGHDN and CDR2 FVKESK. V shed 1 base and J 3 bases; nucleotides not matched to a gene: 12. CDR3: CASSQGIEQGAVKETQYF. The CDR3 nucleotides are TGTGCCAGCAGCCAAGGCATCGAACAGGGGGCGGTCAAAGAGACCCAGTACTTC.

In its sample, this clone was seen once. The chain is built from TRBV27 and TRBJ1-2; weak D call: TRBD1 (6 bases). This CDR3 has 14 amino acids. Between the trimmed V and J ends, which lost 5 bases and 4 bases, there was a span of 14 bases. From germline, CDR1 is MNHEY and CDR2 SMNVEV (reference sequence). DNA of the CDR3: TGTGCCAGCAGTCCACTCGGACAGACCTATGGCTACACCTTC. Its translation: CASSPLGQTYGYTF.

The J gene is TRBJ2-5, the V gene TRBV7-3; 7 positions match TRBD1. Germline CDR1 and CDR2: SGHTA and FQGTGA. J lost 3 bases, V lost 5 bases, and 9 bases had no gene match. This CDR3 spans 15 amino acids. The CDR3 DNA follows: TGTGCCAGCAGCACAATAGTAGGGGGCAAAGAGACCCAGTACTTC. Translation: CASSTIVGGKETQYF. The variable domain in full, completed from reference TRBV7-3 and TRBJ2-5, reads GAGVSQTPSNKVTEKGKYVELRCDPISGHTALYWYRQSLGQGPEFLIYFQGTGAADDSGLPNDRFFAVRPEGSVSTLKIQRTERGDSAVYLCASSTIVGGKETQYFGPGTRLLVL.

The J gene is TRBJ2-3, the V gene TRBV11-2; D is unclear. The germline gives CDR1 SGHAT, CDR2 FQNNGV. The germline V and J ends were trimmed by 0 bases and 4 bases, with 14 bases remaining between them. This CDR3 contains 16 residues. The CDR3 loop is CASSLDLPNKADTQYF. The CDR3 DNA reads as TGTGCCAGCAGCTTAGATCTACCAAATAAGGCAGATACGCAGTATTTT.

The chain has TRBV18 and TRBJ2-5; D tentatively reads TRBD1 or TRBD2 (5 bases each). Per the germline V gene, CDR1 is KGHSH and CDR2 is LQKENI. The CDR3 is 13 amino acids. V was shortened by 4 bases and J by 1 base, with 7 bases between the two germline ends. The CDR3 DNA reads as TGTGCCAGCTCACAGGGACCCCAAGAGACCCAGTACTTC. Its protein is CASSQGPQETQYF.

The rearrangement uses TRBV5-6 and TRBJ1-3, with D possibly being TRBD1 (6 bases). CDR3 length: 17 residues. V was shortened by 1 base and J by 2 bases, with 16 bases between the two germline ends. Germline CDR1 is SGHDT and CDR2 is YYEEEE. The CDR3 nucleotides read TGTGCCAGCAGCTTGCCTGGGGCGGGACACCCTGGAAACACCATATATTTT. Amino acid sequence: CASSLPGAGHPGNTIYF.

This rearrangement joins TRBV5-1 to TRBJ1-2; D is undetermined. Trimming removed 0 bases from V and 0 bases from J, with 9 bases in between. The CDR3 has 15 residues. Germline-derived CDR1 and CDR2 are SGHRS and YFSETQ. The chain's CDR3 is CASSLAEFPNYGYTF. The CDR3 coding sequence is TGCGCCAGCAGCTTGGCCGAGTTCCCTAACTATGGCTACACCTTC.

V usage is TRBV15 and J usage is TRBJ2-2; either TRBD1 or TRBD2 may supply D (5 bases each). CDR1 and CDR2 (germline): LNHNV, YYDKDF (reference sequence). This CDR3 contains 15 residues. The V gene lost 5 bases and the J gene lost 0 bases, with 10 bases spanning the gap. CDR3 sequence (DNA): TGTGCCACCAGCCCCCGGGACCCGAACACCGGGGAGCTGTTTTTT. It translates to CATSPRDPNTGELFF.

The rearrangement uses TRBV19 and TRBJ2-1; 13 positions agree with TRBD2. CDR1 LNHDA and CDR2 SQIVND come from the germline V gene (reference sequence). The CDR3 consists of 16 residues. Unmatched junction bases numbered 6, after V lost 5 bases and J lost 5 bases. DNA of the CDR3: TGTGCCAGTAGTTCCCGACTAGCGGGAGGTAACAATGAGCAGTTCTTC. Its translation: CASSSRLAGGNNEQFF.

The chain carries TRBV7-9 and TRBJ2-2; 8 positions match TRBD1. This CDR3 contains 14 residues. Per the germline V gene, CDR1 is SEHNR and CDR2 is FQNEAQ (reference sequence). V lost 5 bases to trimming and J lost 7 bases; unmatched junction nucleotides: 6. CDR3 nucleotides: TGTGCCAGCAGCCCTGGACAGGGCAACGGGGAGCTGTTTTTT. Translation gives CASSPGQGNGELFF.

The rearrangement joins TRBV9 to TRBJ2-3, with 14 bases fitting TRBD2. V shed 4 bases and J 0 bases; nucleotides not matched to a gene: 7. Germline loops: CDR1 SGDLS, CDR2 YYNGEE. The CDR3 is 18 residues long. The CDR3 DNA reads TGTGCCAGCAGCCCCGGGACTAGCGGGGGTACTAGCACAGATACGCAGTATTTT. Encoded protein: CASSPGTSGGTSTDTQYF.

The chain links TRBV7-3 to TRBJ2-1; D unresolved. From germline, CDR1 is SGHTA and CDR2 FQGTGA. V lost 5 bases and J lost 7, with 15 bases in between. The CDR3 consists of 14 residues. CDR3 sequence reads: CASSPPPPSNEQFF. The DNA of the CDR3 is TGTGCCAGCAGCCCCCCCCCGCCGAGTAATGAGCAGTTCTTC.

The V and J genes are TRBV2 and TRBJ2-7, with D uncertain. The CDR3 loop spans 14 amino acids. The germline V and J ends were trimmed by 6 bases and 2 bases, with 14 bases remaining between them. In germline, CDR1 is SNHLY, CDR2 FYNNEI. The CDR3 DNA reads as TGTGCCAGCAGCCCCGCAAGGGCAACCTACGAGCAGTACTTC. It is translated as CASSPARATYEQYF.

A note on this clone: Other DNA sequences of this sample code for an identical CDR3. The chain uses TRBV5-1 and TRBJ2-3; TRBD2 matches at 11 bases. V lost 4 bases, J lost 3 bases, and 4 bases stayed unmatched. This CDR3 contains 15 residues. Germline V lookup: CDR1 SGHRS, CDR2 YFSETQ. The CDR3 protein is CASSPGTSGTDTQYF. The CDR3 DNA sequence: TGCGCCAGCAGCCCAGGGACTAGCGGAACAGATACGCAGTATTTT.